This TCR beta chain was captured by sequencing in a study of CD8 T cells in Susac syndrome. As for the study in general: Blood was drawn from patients with Susac syndrome. At that point, they were therapy-naive, on corticosteroids, or on intravenous immunoglobulin alone.

Reverse transcription used about 0.5 to 1 ug RNA and random hexamers. Amplification of TCR beta CDR3 was carried out by immunoSEQ multiplex PCR, which covered 54 Vbeta and 13 Jbeta segments. TCRdb re-called the immunoSEQ multiplex PCR reads with MiXCR, one entry per CDR3 protein. In the table there are some 140,000 distinct CDR3 sequences, just under 95% of which are singletons. Trimming cost V 3 bases and J 7 bases, with 18 bases left between them. The length of the CDR3 is 15 residues. Per germline, CDR1 MDHEN and CDR2 SYDVKM. General study findings and limits: The study conceded that its TCR sequencing and HLA analysis involved relatively few individuals.

With respect to this clonotype: Its specificity is unknown.

TCR beta from blood CD8+ and CD4+ T cells was sequenced. Sequences were obtained from CD8+ T cells from PBMCs. The V call is TRBV28, the J call TRBJ1-2; the D gene is possibly TRBD1 (6 bases). The TCR originated in a human donor with Susac syndrome. CDR3 in amino acids: CASSFMAGAFRGYTF. The DNA of the CDR3 is TGTGCCAGCAGTTTCATGGCGGGGGCGTTTCGTGGCTACACCTTC.